Each of the 18 T cell receptor beta chains below was sequenced from the same sample in a study of technical replicates of blood from a handful of donors. Some clones are missing from TCRdb's copy, which holds only in-frame ones; the method was immunoSEQ multiplex PCR. The data contain 40,000 to 60,000 clones, roughly 92% of them singletons. The sequencing input was PBMCs. The receptors were gathered from a human donor in good health. Some clones in this sample may be carry-over from other donors' samples.

The chain couples TRBV6-5 to TRBJ2-2, with TRBD2 as a possible D gene (5 bases). Germline lookup yields CDR1 MNHEY and CDR2 SVGAGI. The CDR3 is made up of 13 amino acids. V was trimmed by 8 bases and J by 6 bases, leaving 13 bases between them. CDR3 region: CASAAGRAGELFF. In DNA form, the CDR3 reads TGTGCCAGCGCGGCGGGCCGGGCCGGGGAGCTGTTTTTT.

This chain links TRBV6-5 with TRBJ1-1, with D hard to call. Germline V gives CDR1 MNHEY, CDR2 SVGAGI. This CDR3 region has 14 residues. Trimming stripped 2 bases from V and 1 base from J, with 8 bases between. The CDR3 spells CASSYEDPNTEAFF. CDR3 nucleotide sequence: TGTGCCAGCAGTTACGAGGATCCGAACACTGAAGCTTTCTTT.

Concerning this clone: Other DNA variants within this sample encode the same CDR3. The chain couples TRBV12-5 to TRBJ2-3; 11 nucleotides agree with TRBD2. The germline gives CDR1 LGHNT, CDR2 FRNRAP. The ends lost 6 bases at V and 1 base at J; junction bases unmatched: 3. This CDR3 is 15 amino acids long. CDR3 sequence (DNA): TGTGCTAGTGGGCCGGGACTAGCGGGCACAGATACGCAGTATTTT. Translating it yields CASGPGLAGTDTQYF.

The J gene is TRBJ2-3, the V gene TRBV5-4, with D perhaps matching TRBD2 (7 bases). V was trimmed by 6 bases and J by 3 bases, leaving 17 bases between them. The CDR3 loop spans 15 amino acids. CDR1 is SGHNT, CDR2 YYREEE, per germline (reference sequence). CDR3 sequence (DNA): TGTGCCAGCACCTTCAAGGGGGGGGCGACAGATACGCAGTATTTT. Its protein is CASTFKGGATDTQYF.

J is TRBJ2-1 and V is TRBV4-3, with D perhaps TRBD1 (5 bases). The CDR3 is 16 amino acids. Looked up from germline, CDR1 is LGHNA and CDR2 is YSLEER. Trimming shortened V by 0 bases and J by 0 bases, and 9 bases separated the two germline ends. The CDR3 sequence is CASSQDRQSSYNEQFF. The CDR3, as DNA: TGCGCCAGCAGCCAAGACCGACAGAGCTCCTACAATGAGCAGTTCTTC.

V and J are TRBV7-8 and TRBJ2-7; weak D call: TRBD1 (7 bases). Germline CDR1 and CDR2: SGHVS and FQNEAQ. This CDR3 is built from 14 residues. V lost 0 bases and J lost 6, with 12 bases in between. CDR3 nucleotide sequence: TGTGCCAGCAGCTTAGCGAACAGGGGAGGCGAGCAGTACTTC. It codes for CASSLANRGGEQYF.

The gene calls are TRBV10-3 and TRBJ1-6; weak D call: TRBD1 (5 bases). This CDR3 is 16 amino acids long. V was clipped by 6 bases and J by 0 bases, with 12 bases between them. CDR1 and CDR2 (germline): ENHRY, SYGVKD. This CDR3 reads CAISPQESSYNSPLHF. Here the CDR3 DNA reads TGTGCCATCAGCCCACAGGAGAGCTCCTATAATTCACCCCTCCACTTT.

This rearrangement joins TRBV11-2 to TRBJ1-6; TRBD1 might be the D (5 bases). Trimming removed 1 base at V and 9 bases at J, with 10 bases between. From germline, CDR1 is SGHAT and CDR2 FQNNGV. This CDR3 spans 14 amino acids. This CDR3 reads CASSLVGATSPLHF. The CDR3 DNA reads as TGTGCCAGCAGCTTAGTAGGGGCAACTTCACCCCTCCACTTT.

The chain has TRBV29-1 and TRBJ1-2, with TRBD1 as a possible D gene (5 bases). V lost 0 bases to trimming and J lost 6 bases, with 17 bases between them. Germline CDR1 SQVTM, CDR2 ANQGSEA. CDR3 size: 15 residues. The CDR3 DNA reads as TGCAGCGTTGAAGAACAACAGGCGACCCGTGATGGCTACACCTTC. Translation: CSVEEQQATRDGYTF.

The chain uses TRBV7-9 and TRBJ1-1; the match to TRBD1 covers 9 bases. The CDR3 has 15 residues. CDR1 is SEHNR, CDR2 FQNEAQ, per germline (reference sequence). V lost 3 bases and J lost 1; bases outside the gene matches: 3. DNA of the CDR3: TGTGCCAGCAGCTTTCCGGGACAGGGGAACACTGAAGCTTTCTTT. Its protein is CASSFPGQGNTEAFF.

The V call is TRBV30, the J call TRBJ1-6; tentative D call: TRBD1 (6 bases). This CDR3 is built from 12 residues. The germline V and J ends were trimmed by 6 bases and 11 bases, with 14 bases remaining between them. Germline V lookup: CDR1 GTSNPN, CDR2 SVGIG (reference sequence). CDR3 in DNA: TGTGCCTGCCACCGGGACACTACACCCCTCCACTTT. Amino acid sequence: CACHRDTTPLHF.

The genes are TRBV5-4 and TRBJ2-7; maybe TRBD2 (5 bases). The CDR3 spans 15 residues. In germline, CDR1 is SGHNT, CDR2 YYREEE (reference sequence). The ends were cut back, 4 bases at V and 6 bases at J, with 20 bases in the middle. CDR3 in DNA: TGTGCCAGCAGCCCAAGTAGCGTGGGTTTGGTCGAGCAGTACTTC. The encoded protein is CASSPSSVGLVEQYF.

This chain connects TRBV10-3 to TRBJ2-1; D remains unclear. In germline, CDR1 is ENHRY, CDR2 SYGVKD. Trimming took 3 bases from V and 0 from J, leaving 9 bases between them. The length of the CDR3 is 15 residues. The CDR3 loop reads CAISESRSSYNEQFF. The CDR3 bases are TGTGCCATCAGTGAAAGTAGAAGCTCCTACAATGAGCAGTTCTTC.

CDR3 protein: CASSHVPGNEQFF. CDR3 DNA: TGCGCCAGCAGCCACGTTCCGGGCAATGAGCAGTTCTTC. The rearrangement joins TRBV4-3 to TRBJ2-1; no clear D. The V gene's germline CDR1 is LGHNA and CDR2 YSLEER. V lost 3 bases and J 6 bases, leaving 9 bases between the germline ends. The CDR3 spans 13 residues.

This clone was counted a few times. This sequence joins TRBV5-1 and TRBJ2-1, with D perhaps matching TRBD2 (6 bases). Germline lookup yields CDR1 SGHRS and CDR2 YFSETQ. V lost 1 base and J 8 bases, leaving 22 bases between the germline ends. This CDR3 contains 17 residues. The CDR3: CASSLWGVSLGSHEQFF. The CDR3 bases are TGCGCCAGCAGCTTGTGGGGGGTAAGCCTTGGGTCTCATGAGCAGTTCTTC.

The chain carries TRBV7-6 and TRBJ2-2; TRBD2 matches 9 bases. The V and J ends lost 8 bases and 6 bases, in that order; junction bases with no gene match: 4. The germline gives CDR1 SGHVS, CDR2 FNYEAQ. The CDR3 totals 13 residues. CDR3 in DNA: TGTGCCAGCGGGGCTAGCGGGGCCGGGGAGCTGTTTTTT. Translating it yields CASGASGAGELFF.

The chain recombines TRBV20-1 with TRBJ1-6; 9 bases are a match to TRBD1. The trim removed 1 base at V and 17 bases at J, leaving 3 bases unmatched. The CDR3 has 11 residues. Germline V gives CDR1 DFQATT, CDR2 SNEGSKA (reference sequence). In DNA form, the CDR3 reads TGCAGTGCTAGAGCTCGGGACAGGGTCCACTTT. It translates to CSARARDRVHF.

This clone is a singleton in its sample. The chain uses TRBV7-2 and TRBJ1-1, with D perhaps TRBD1 (5 bases). Trimming removed 2 bases at V and 2 bases at J, with 9 bases between. The length of the CDR3 is 14 residues. CDR1 and CDR2 from the germline V gene are SGHTA and FQGNSA. CDR3 sequence: CASSLSRVNTEAFF. CDR3 nucleotides: TGTGCCAGCAGCTTAAGCAGGGTAAACACTGAAGCTTTCTTT.